These 27 T cell receptor beta chains were all obtained from the same sample, sequenced in a study of Ad26.COV2.S vaccination and SARS-CoV-2 variants. The table came from immunoSEQ multiplex PCR; TCRdb's copy has only in-frame clones and leaves some out. The table shows 320,000 or so clones, with almost 90% occurring only once. Treatment given: roughly 18 received Ad26.COV2.S at low or high dose, single or two shots; about 5 received placebo; per-sample allocation not given. The investigators took samples on day 63 after the first vaccine or placebo injection. This sample comprised peripheral blood, obtained in a trial of Ad26.COV2.S vaccine versus placebo. The origin of the receptors is a person aged 18 to 65 who received the Ad26.COV2.S COVID-19 vaccine or a placebo.

The chain recombines TRBV27 with TRBJ2-7; D might be TRBD2 (6 bases). The CDR3 totals 14 residues. V shed 4 bases and J shed 4 bases, with 14 bases lying between them. CDR1 is MNHEY and CDR2 is SMNVEV in the germline V gene (reference sequence). CDR3 protein: CASSSGGNGYEQYV. DNA of the CDR3: TGTGCCAGCAGTTCTGGCGGGAATGGGTACGAGCAGTACGTC.

This chain connects TRBV7-2 to TRBJ2-7, with no clear D. The CDR3 is 12 amino acids. The germline V and J ends were trimmed by 3 bases and 2 bases, with 5 bases remaining between them. From germline, CDR1 is SGHTA and CDR2 FQGNSA. CDR3 in amino acids: CASSFVTYEQYF. The CDR3 DNA reads TGTGCCAGCAGCTTTGTGACCTACGAGCAGTACTTC.

This clone was counted a single time. V and J are TRBV7-3 and TRBJ2-3; the match to TRBD2 covers 11 bases. V lost 5 bases and J lost 6; bases outside the gene matches: 4. The CDR3 is 14 residues long. Germline values: CDR1 SGHTA, CDR2 FQGTGA. CDR3 DNA: TGTGCCAGCAGCATCGCTAGCGGGGGGGATACGCAGTATTTT. Translating gives CASSIASGGDTQYF.

The rearrangement joins TRBV19 to TRBJ2-7, with D hard to call. Trimming shortened V by 3 bases and J by 2 bases, and 8 bases separated the two germline ends. The germline CDR1 and CDR2 sequences are LNHDA and SQIVND (reference sequence). The length of the CDR3 is 13 residues. The CDR3 reads CASSMKGTYEQYF. The CDR3 coding sequence is TGTGCCAGTAGTATGAAAGGCACCTACGAGCAGTACTTC.

This clone appeared a single time. V usage is TRBV19 and J usage is TRBJ1-5, with D possibly matching TRBD1 (5 bases). Germline assignment: CDR1 LNHDA and CDR2 SQIVND (reference sequence). This CDR3 is 17 amino acids long. Trimming stripped 7 bases from V and 0 bases from J, with 19 bases between. Here the CDR3 reads CASTTGPRVISNQPQHF. CDR3 in DNA: TGTGCCAGTACCACAGGACCCCGGGTAATTAGCAATCAGCCCCAGCATTTT.

The V and J genes are TRBV10-3 and TRBJ2-1; 9 positions match TRBD2. Trimming cost V 3 bases and J 6 bases; bases outside gene matches: 9. The CDR3 is 16 amino acids. Germline CDR1 reads ENHRY; CDR2 reads SYGVKD. The DNA of the CDR3 is TGTGCCATCAGTGATTTTGATTTTAGCGGGAGCAATGAGCAGTTCTTC. Its translation is CAISDFDFSGSNEQFF.

The chain's CDR3 is CASSATRSGGEREQYF. CDR3 coding DNA: TGTGCCAGCAGCGCGACAAGGAGCGGCGGGGAAAGGGAGCAGTACTTC. The J gene is TRBJ2-7, the V gene TRBV7-6, with a weak D call TRBD2 (6 bases). V was clipped by 5 bases and J by 7 bases, with 24 bases between them. Looked up from germline, CDR1 is SGHVS and CDR2 is FNYEAQ. The CDR3 is 16 amino acids. The entire variable domain, with the rest obtained from reference TRBV7-6 and TRBJ2-7, is as follows: GAGVSQSPRYKVTKRGQDVALRCDPISGHVSLYWYRQALGQGPEFLTYFNYEAQQDKSGLPNDRFSAERPEGSISTLTIQRTEQRDSAMYRCASSATRSGGEREQYFGPGTRLTVT.

Only a few counts were recorded for this clone. CDR3 sequence: CASSSDRGSNQPQHF. The DNA of the CDR3 is TGTGCCAGCAGCTCGGACAGGGGTAGCAATCAGCCCCAGCATTTT. The rearrangement uses TRBV7-2 and TRBJ1-5; 9 nucleotides agree with TRBD1. V lost 4 bases, J lost 0 bases, and 1 base stayed unmatched. The CDR3 loop spans 15 amino acids. Germline assignment: CDR1 SGHTA and CDR2 FQGNSA.

The rearrangement joins TRBV5-8 to TRBJ1-5, with 11 bases matching TRBD1. V trimming: 7 bases; J trimming: 6 bases; junction bases outside the gene matches: 6. The CDR3 length is 14 residues. CDR1 and CDR2 from the germline V gene are SGHTS and YDEGEE. The CDR3 loop reads CASYTGTGGQPQHF. The CDR3 DNA is TGTGCCAGCTATACCGGGACAGGGGGTCAGCCCCAGCATTTT.

V is TRBV6-6 and J is TRBJ2-7; possibly TRBD2 for D (6 bases). V lost 2 bases, J lost 5 bases, and 13 bases lay in between. Looked up from germline, CDR1 is MNHNY and CDR2 is SVGAGI (reference sequence). This CDR3 spans 14 amino acids. CDR3: CASSYAGFLDEQYF. The CDR3 coding sequence is TGTGCCAGCAGTTACGCGGGGTTCTTGGACGAGCAGTACTTC.

The CDR3 DNA sequence: TGTGCCAGCAGCCAGGTCCGTCGGGGGAGGTCCTACGAGCAGTACTTC. It codes for CASSQVRRGRSYEQYF. The J gene is TRBJ2-7, the V gene TRBV3-1 (or the pseudogene TRBV3-2); D possibly corresponds to TRBD2 (6 bases). The V gene lost 3 bases and the J gene lost 1 base, with 16 bases spanning the gap. In germline, CDR1 is LGHDT, CDR2 YNNKEL (reference sequence). This CDR3 region has 16 residues.

The CDR3 protein is CASSLFSGSEAFF. The CDR3 coding sequence is TGTGCCAGCAGCTTATTTTCGGGGAGTGAAGCTTTCTTT. The chain recombines TRBV7-9 with TRBJ1-1; D ambiguous. The germline V and J ends were trimmed by 2 bases and 7 bases, with 11 bases remaining between them. Germline V CDR1 and CDR2: SEHNR, FQNEAQ (reference sequence). CDR3 length: 13 residues.

The sample holds one count of this clone. The rearrangement joins TRBV5-1 to TRBJ2-7, with 10 bases that match TRBD2. The germline CDR1 and CDR2 sequences are SGHRS and YFSETQ. With 0 bases clipped from V and 4 bases from J, the junction kept 1 base outside the gene matches. The CDR3 is 14 amino acids. CDR3 in amino acids: CASSLASGSYEQYV. The CDR3 bases are TGCGCCAGCAGCTTGGCTAGCGGGAGTTACGAGCAGTACGTC.

This CDR3 reads CASSPQTAVQNTEAFF. The DNA of the CDR3 is TGTGCCAGCAGCCCACAGACAGCTGTACAGAACACTGAAGCTTTCTTT. The chain couples TRBV9 to TRBJ1-1; tentative D call: TRBD1 (5 bases). Germline V gives CDR1 SGDLS, CDR2 YYNGEE. V dropped 4 bases and J dropped 1 base, with 17 bases sitting between them. The CDR3 is 16 amino acids. The variable domain in full, completed from reference TRBV9 and TRBJ1-1, reads DSGVTQTPKHLITATGQRVTLRCSPRSGDLSVYWYQQSLDQGLQFLIQYYNGEERAKGNILERFSAQQFPDLHSELNLSSLELGDSALYFCASSPQTAVQNTEAFFGQGTRLTVV.

The J gene is TRBJ1-3, the V gene TRBV19, with 7 bases that match TRBD1. The CDR3 totals 15 residues. After removal of 10 bases from V and 2 bases from J, the junction contained 11 bases not matched to a gene. Per the germline V gene, CDR1 is LNHDA and CDR2 is SQIVND (reference sequence). CDR3 region: CATLDLGGPGNTIYF. In DNA form, the CDR3 reads TGTGCCACTCTAGACCTAGGGGGCCCTGGAAACACCATATATTTT.

The V and J genes are TRBV28 and TRBJ2-7; tentatively, D is TRBD2 (5 bases). The V end lost 2 bases, the J end lost 4 bases, and 12 bases lay between the germline ends. Germline CDR1 and CDR2: MDHEN and SYDVKM. There are 14 residues in the CDR3. In nucleotides, the CDR3 is TGTGCCAGCAGTTTAGGACTTACCATTTACGAGCAGTACTTC. Translation gives CASSLGLTIYEQYF. Based on the CDR3 plus reference TRBV28 and TRBJ2-7, the full variable domain is DVKVTQSSRYLVKRTGEKVFLECVQDMDHENMFWYRQDPGLGLRLIYFSYDVKMKEKGDIPEGYSVSREKKERFSLILESASTNQTSMYLCASSLGLTIYEQYFGPGTRLTVT.

In this sample, this clone turned up a few times. The chain couples TRBV3-1 (or the pseudogene TRBV3-2) to TRBJ1-2; no clear D gene. V was trimmed by 1 base and J by 6 bases, leaving 3 bases between them. CDR3 length: 11 amino acids. The V gene's germline CDR1 is LGHDT and CDR2 YNNKEL (reference sequence). The CDR3 DNA sequence: TGTGCCAGCAGCCAAGGGAATGGCTACACCTTC. Translated: CASSQGNGYTF.

This chain joins TRBV5-1 and TRBJ1-4; weak D call: TRBD1 (5 bases). Deletions cut 4 bases from V and 5 bases from J, with 12 bases between. The CDR3 is 14 residues long. Germline CDR1 and CDR2: SGHRS and YFSETQ. CDR3 region: CASSITTVNEKLFF. The CDR3 DNA reads as TGCGCCAGCAGCATTACGACAGTGAATGAAAAACTGTTTTTT.

The chain employs TRBV6-5 and TRBJ1-5; TRBD1 agrees at 8 bases. Germline CDR1 is MNHEY and CDR2 is SVGAGI. This CDR3 has 13 amino acids. V lost 4 bases, J lost 7 bases, and 3 bases stayed unmatched. CDR3: CASSLGQAQPQHF. The CDR3 region has the DNA TGTGCCAGCAGTTTGGGACAGGCCCAGCCCCAGCATTTT.

This sequence joins TRBV7-9 and TRBJ1-1; D unclear. The CDR3 extends over 12 amino acids. The ends were cut back, 1 base at V and 6 bases at J, with 6 bases in the middle. Germline lookup yields CDR1 SEHNR and CDR2 FQNEAQ (reference sequence). In nucleotides, the CDR3 is TGTGCCAGCAGCTTAGAGTTCCCTGAAGCTTTCTTT. It specifies CASSLEFPEAFF.

The chain carries TRBV6-5 and TRBJ1-1; the D is unclear. Germline V gives CDR1 MNHEY, CDR2 SVGAGI. CDR3 length: 15 amino acids. The V end lost 6 bases, the J end lost 0 bases, and 14 bases lay between the germline ends. CDR3 in DNA: TGTGCCAGCAGGTATATTGGGAGCTTGAACACTGAAGCTTTCTTT. Encoded protein: CASRYIGSLNTEAFF.

The rearrangement links TRBV7-9 to TRBJ2-7, with a tentative D call TRBD1 (5 bases). Trimming took 7 bases from V and 1 from J, leaving 11 bases between them. Germline V CDR1 and CDR2: SEHNR, FQNEAQ (reference sequence). This CDR3 region has 13 residues. This CDR3 is CASTARGSYEQYF. The CDR3 DNA follows: TGTGCCAGCACCGCTAGGGGATCCTACGAGCAGTACTTC.

The chain links TRBV7-3 to TRBJ1-1; D gene unclear. This CDR3 spans 13 amino acids. V lost 1 base and J 1 base, leaving 4 bases between the germline ends. The germline V gene encodes CDR1 SGHTA and CDR2 FQGTGA. The CDR3 loop is CASSLNGNTEAFF. The DNA for the CDR3 is TGTGCCAGCAGCTTAAATGGGAACACTGAAGCTTTCTTT.

The chain employs TRBV11-2 and TRBJ2-2; perhaps TRBD1 as D (5 bases). CDR3 length: 18 amino acids. The V end was cut by 2 bases, the J end by 5 bases, with 21 bases between. Germline V gives CDR1 SGHAT, CDR2 FQNNGV. CDR3 protein: CASSLRYPGQGRTGELFF. CDR3 DNA sequence: TGTGCCAGCAGCTTAAGATACCCCGGGCAGGGAAGGACCGGGGAGCTGTTTTTT.

V and J are TRBV19 and TRBJ2-5, with D possibly called TRBD1 or TRBD2 (6 bases each). The CDR3 totals 14 residues. Germline CDR1 LNHDA, CDR2 SQIVND (reference sequence). V lost 7 bases and J 4 bases, leaving 16 bases between the germline ends. The CDR3 nucleotides read TGTGCCAGTAAGACGGGGGCAACTGGAGAGACCCAGTACTTC. Translation: CASKTGATGETQYF.

This chain links TRBV5-1 with TRBJ2-3; the D gene is possibly TRBD1 (6 bases). This CDR3 has 17 amino acids. Between the trimmed V and J ends, which lost 2 bases and 2 bases, there was a span of 18 bases. Germline CDR1 reads SGHRS; CDR2 reads YFSETQ. CDR3 DNA sequence: TGCGCCAGCAGCTTTGACGGATGGACAGATTCCACAGATACGCAGTATTTT. It translates to CASSFDGWTDSTDTQYF.

The chain employs TRBV6-5 and TRBJ1-1; weak D call: TRBD1 (6 bases). Germline V lookup: CDR1 MNHEY, CDR2 SVGAGI. The CDR3 length is 14 residues. V was pared by 8 bases and J by 5 bases, with 18 bases between. The CDR3 coding sequence is TGTGCCAGCGGCTACACGAGCGGGACAACTGAAGCTTTCTTT. Amino acid sequence: CASGYTSGTTEAFF.